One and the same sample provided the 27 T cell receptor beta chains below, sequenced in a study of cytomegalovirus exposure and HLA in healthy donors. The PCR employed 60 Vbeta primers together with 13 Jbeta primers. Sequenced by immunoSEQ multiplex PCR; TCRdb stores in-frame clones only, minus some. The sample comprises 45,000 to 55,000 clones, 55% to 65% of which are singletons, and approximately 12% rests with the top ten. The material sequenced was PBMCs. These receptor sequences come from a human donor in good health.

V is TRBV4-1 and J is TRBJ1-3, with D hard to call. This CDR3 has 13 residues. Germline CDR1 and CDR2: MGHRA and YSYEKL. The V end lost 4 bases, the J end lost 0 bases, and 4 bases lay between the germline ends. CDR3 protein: CASSPLSGNTIYF. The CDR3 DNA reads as TGCGCCAGCAGCCCCCTCTCTGGAAACACCATATATTTT.

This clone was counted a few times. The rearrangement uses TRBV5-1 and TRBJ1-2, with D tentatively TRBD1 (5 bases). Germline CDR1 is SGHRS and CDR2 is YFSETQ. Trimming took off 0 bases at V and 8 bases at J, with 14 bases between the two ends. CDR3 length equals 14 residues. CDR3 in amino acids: CASSLGDSAQGYTF. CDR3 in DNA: TGCGCCAGCAGCTTGGGCGACAGCGCCCAAGGCTACACCTTC.

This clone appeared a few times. The CDR3 is CASSPTSGGLHEQYF. The CDR3 region has the DNA TGTGCCAGCAGTCCCACTAGCGGGGGGCTCCACGAGCAGTACTTC. The V call is TRBV7-9, the J call TRBJ2-7; 12 bases match TRBD2. The V gene's germline CDR1 is SEHNR and CDR2 FQNEAQ (reference sequence). The V segment lost 6 bases and the J segment 5 bases; nucleotides outside the gene matches: 8. This CDR3 is built from 15 residues.

For the CDR3, the DNA is TGTGCCAGCAGTGCCGCAGGGGGCGGCTCCTACGAGCAGTACTTC. Amino acid sequence: CASSAAGGGSYEQYF. The chain links TRBV6-5 to TRBJ2-5; 8 nucleotides match TRBD1. The DNA end is more similar to TRBJ2-7, so the J call may be wrong. The CDR3 is 15 amino acids. Germline loops: CDR1 MNHEY, CDR2 SVGAGI.

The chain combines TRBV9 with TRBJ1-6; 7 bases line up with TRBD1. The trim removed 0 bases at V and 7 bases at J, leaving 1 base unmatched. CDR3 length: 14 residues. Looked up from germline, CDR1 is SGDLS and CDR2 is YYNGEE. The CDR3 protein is CASSVGQGNSPLHF. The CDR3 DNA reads TGTGCCAGCAGCGTAGGACAGGGCAATTCACCCCTCCACTTT.

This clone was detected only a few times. CDR3 sequence (DNA): TGTGCCAGTAGTATAGGGACAGGGGTTGGAAACTACGAGCAGTACTTC. Its translation: CASSIGTGVGNYEQYF. V usage is TRBV19 and J usage is TRBJ2-7; 9 positions agree with TRBD1. CDR1 is LNHDA and CDR2 is SQIVND in the germline V gene (reference sequence). V shed 1 base, J shed 3 bases, and the junction held 7 bases outside the gene matches. This CDR3 is 16 amino acids long.

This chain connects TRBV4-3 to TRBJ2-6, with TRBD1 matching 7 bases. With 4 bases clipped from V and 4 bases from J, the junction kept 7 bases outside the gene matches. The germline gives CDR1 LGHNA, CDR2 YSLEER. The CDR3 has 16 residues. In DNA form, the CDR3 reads TGCGCCAGCAGCCCGACAGGGTTATCGGGGGCCAACGTCCTGACTTTC. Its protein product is CASSPTGLSGANVLTF.

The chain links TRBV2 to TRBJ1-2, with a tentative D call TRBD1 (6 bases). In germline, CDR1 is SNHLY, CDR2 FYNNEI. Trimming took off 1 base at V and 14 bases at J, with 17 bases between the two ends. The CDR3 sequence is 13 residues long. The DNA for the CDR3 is TGTGCCAGCAGTGAAGAGTCAAGGACAGCGGTGACCTTC. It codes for CASSEESRTAVTF.

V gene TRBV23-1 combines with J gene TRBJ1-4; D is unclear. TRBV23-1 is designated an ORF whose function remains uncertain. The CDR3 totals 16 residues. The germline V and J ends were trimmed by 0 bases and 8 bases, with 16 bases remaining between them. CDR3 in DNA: TGCGCCAGCAGTCAATCGGAATGGTTGGAGAGCGAAAAACTGTTTTTT. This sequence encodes CASSQSEWLESEKLFF.

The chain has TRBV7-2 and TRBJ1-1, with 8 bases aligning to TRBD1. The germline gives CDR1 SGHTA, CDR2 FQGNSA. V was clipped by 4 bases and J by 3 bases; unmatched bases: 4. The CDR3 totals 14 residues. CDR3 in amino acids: CASSSGQGHTEAFF. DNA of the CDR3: TGTGCCAGCAGCTCCGGACAGGGCCACACTGAAGCTTTCTTT. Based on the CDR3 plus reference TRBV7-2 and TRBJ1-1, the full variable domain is GAGVSQSPSNKVTEKGKDVELRCDPISGHTALYWYRQSLGQGLEFLIYFQGNSAPDKSGLPSDRFSAERTGGSVSTLTIQRTQQEDSAVYLCASSSGQGHTEAFFGQGTRLTVV.

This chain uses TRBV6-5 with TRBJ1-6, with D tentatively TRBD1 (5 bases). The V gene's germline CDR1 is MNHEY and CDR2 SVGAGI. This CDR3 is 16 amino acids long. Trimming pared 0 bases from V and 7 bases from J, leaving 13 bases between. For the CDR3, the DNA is TGTGCCAGCAGTTACTCCTCGACCAGGGTGAATTCACCCCTCCACTTT. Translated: CASSYSSTRVNSPLHF.

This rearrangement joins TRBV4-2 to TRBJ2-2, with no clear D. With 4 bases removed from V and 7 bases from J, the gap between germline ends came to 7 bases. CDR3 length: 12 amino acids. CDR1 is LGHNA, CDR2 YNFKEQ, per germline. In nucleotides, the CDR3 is TGTGCCAGCAGCCTGGAGATCGGGGAGCTGTTTTTT. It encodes CASSLEIGELFF.

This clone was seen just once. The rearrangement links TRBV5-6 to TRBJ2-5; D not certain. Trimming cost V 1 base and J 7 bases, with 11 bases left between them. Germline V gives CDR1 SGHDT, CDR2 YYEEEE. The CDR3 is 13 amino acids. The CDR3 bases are TGTGCCAGCAGCTTGACTAACCGCGGGACCCAGTACTTC. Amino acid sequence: CASSLTNRGTQYF.

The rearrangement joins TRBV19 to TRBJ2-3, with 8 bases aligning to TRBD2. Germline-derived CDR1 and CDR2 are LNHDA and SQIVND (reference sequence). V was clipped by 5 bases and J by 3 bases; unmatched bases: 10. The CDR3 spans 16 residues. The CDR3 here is CASSPRGGRITDTQYF. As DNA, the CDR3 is TGTGCCAGTAGTCCCCGGGGGGGCCGCATAACAGATACGCAGTATTTT. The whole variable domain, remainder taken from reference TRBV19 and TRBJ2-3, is DGGITQSPKYLFRKEGQNVTLSCEQNLNHDAMYWYRQDPGQGLRLIYYSQIVNDFQKGDIAEGYSVSREKKESFPLTVTSAQKNPTAFYLCASSPRGGRITDTQYFGPGTRLTVL.

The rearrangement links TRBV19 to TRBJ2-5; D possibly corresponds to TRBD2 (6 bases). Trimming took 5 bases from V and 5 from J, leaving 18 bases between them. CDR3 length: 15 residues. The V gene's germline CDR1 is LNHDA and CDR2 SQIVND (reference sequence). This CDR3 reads CASSELSEGRETQYF. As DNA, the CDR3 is TGTGCCAGTAGTGAACTGTCGGAGGGGCGGGAGACCCAGTACTTC. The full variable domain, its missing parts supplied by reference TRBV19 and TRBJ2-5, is DGGITQSPKYLFRKEGQNVTLSCEQNLNHDAMYWYRQDPGQGLRLIYYSQIVNDFQKGDIAEGYSVSREKKESFPLTVTSAQKNPTAFYLCASSELSEGRETQYFGPGTRLLVL.

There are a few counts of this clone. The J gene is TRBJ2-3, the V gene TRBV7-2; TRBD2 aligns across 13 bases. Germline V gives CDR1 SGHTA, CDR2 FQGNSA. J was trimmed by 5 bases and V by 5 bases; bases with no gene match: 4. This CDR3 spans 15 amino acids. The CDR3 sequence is CASSNRLAGGDTQYF. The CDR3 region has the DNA TGTGCCAGCAGCAACCGACTAGCGGGAGGAGATACGCAGTATTTT.

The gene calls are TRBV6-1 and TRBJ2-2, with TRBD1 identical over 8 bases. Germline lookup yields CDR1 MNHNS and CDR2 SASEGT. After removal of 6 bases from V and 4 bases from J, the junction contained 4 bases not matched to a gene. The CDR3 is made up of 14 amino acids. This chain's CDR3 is CASRTDRVTGELFF. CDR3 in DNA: TGTGCCAGCAGGACGGACAGGGTCACCGGGGAGCTGTTTTTT.

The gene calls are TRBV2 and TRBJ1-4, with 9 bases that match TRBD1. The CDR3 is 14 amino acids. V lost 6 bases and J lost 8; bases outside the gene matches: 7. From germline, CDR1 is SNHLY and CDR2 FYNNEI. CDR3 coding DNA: TGTGCCAGCAGACTTACAGGGGGCTTAGAAAAACTGTTTTTT. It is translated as CASRLTGGLEKLFF.

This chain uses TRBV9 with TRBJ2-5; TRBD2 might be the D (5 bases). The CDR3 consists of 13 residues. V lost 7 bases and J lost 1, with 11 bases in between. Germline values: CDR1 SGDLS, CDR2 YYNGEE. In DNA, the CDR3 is TGTGCCAGCGGCGGAGGTCTCCAAGAGACCCAGTACTTC. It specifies CASGGGLQETQYF.

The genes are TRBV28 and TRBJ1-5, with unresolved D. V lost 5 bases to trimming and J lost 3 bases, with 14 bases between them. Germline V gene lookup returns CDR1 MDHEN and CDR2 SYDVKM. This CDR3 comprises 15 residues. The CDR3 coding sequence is TGTGCCAGCAGTATAGCCGGTCTGGACAATCAGCCCCAGCATTTT. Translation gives CASSIAGLDNQPQHF.

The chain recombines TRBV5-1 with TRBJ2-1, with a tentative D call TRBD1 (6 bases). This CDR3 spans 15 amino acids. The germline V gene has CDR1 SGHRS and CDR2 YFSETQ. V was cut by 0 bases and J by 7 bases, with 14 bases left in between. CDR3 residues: CASSLAARGVNEQFF. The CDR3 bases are TGCGCCAGCAGCTTGGCTGCCAGGGGTGTGAATGAGCAGTTCTTC. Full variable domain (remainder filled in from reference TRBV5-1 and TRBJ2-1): KAGVTQTPRYLIKTRGQQVTLSCSPISGHRSVSWYQQTPGQGLQFLFEYFSETQRNKGNFPGRFSGRQFSNSRSEMNVSTLELGDSALYLCASSLAARGVNEQFFGPGTRLTVL.

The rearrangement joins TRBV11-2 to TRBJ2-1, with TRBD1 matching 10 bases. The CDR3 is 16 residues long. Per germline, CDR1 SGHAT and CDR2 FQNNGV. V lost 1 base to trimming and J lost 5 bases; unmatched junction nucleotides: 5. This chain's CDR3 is CASSLGGQGVNNEQFF. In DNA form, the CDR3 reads TGTGCCAGCAGCTTAGGAGGACAGGGGGTTAACAATGAGCAGTTCTTC.

Written as DNA, the CDR3 is TGTGCCAGTAGCCCAGGGCCTCTCAGGGGCTACACCTTC. It translates to CASSPGPLRGYTF. The gene calls are TRBV19 and TRBJ1-2; tentative D call: TRBD1 (5 bases). The CDR3 length is 13 residues. The V gene's germline CDR1 is LNHDA and CDR2 SQIVND (reference sequence). V lost 6 bases and J lost 8, with 16 bases in between.

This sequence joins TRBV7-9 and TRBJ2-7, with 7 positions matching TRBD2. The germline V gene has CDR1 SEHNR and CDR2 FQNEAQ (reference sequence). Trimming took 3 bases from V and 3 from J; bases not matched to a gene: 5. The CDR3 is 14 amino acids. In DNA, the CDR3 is TGTGCCAGCAGCTTCGCCGGGGGGTACTACGAGCAGTACTTC. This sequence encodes CASSFAGGYYEQYF.

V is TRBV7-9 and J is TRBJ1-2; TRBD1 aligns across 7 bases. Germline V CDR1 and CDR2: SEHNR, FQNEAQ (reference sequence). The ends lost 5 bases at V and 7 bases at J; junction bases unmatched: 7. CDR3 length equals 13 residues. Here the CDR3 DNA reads TGTGCCAGCAGCCAACGACAGGGTGGTGGCTACACCTTC. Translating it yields CASSQRQGGGYTF.

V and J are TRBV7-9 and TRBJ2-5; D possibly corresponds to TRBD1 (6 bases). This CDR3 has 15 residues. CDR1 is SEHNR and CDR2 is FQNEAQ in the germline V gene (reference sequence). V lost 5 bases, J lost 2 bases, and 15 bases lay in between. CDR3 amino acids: CASSDLGAPQETQYF. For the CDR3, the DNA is TGTGCCAGCAGCGACCTGGGGGCTCCGCAAGAGACCCAGTACTTC.

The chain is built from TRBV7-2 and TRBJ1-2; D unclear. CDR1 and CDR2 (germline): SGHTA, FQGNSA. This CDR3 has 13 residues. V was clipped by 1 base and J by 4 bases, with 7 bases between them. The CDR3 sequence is CASSLGNSYGYTF. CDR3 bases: TGTGCCAGCAGCTTAGGTAACTCCTATGGCTACACCTTC.